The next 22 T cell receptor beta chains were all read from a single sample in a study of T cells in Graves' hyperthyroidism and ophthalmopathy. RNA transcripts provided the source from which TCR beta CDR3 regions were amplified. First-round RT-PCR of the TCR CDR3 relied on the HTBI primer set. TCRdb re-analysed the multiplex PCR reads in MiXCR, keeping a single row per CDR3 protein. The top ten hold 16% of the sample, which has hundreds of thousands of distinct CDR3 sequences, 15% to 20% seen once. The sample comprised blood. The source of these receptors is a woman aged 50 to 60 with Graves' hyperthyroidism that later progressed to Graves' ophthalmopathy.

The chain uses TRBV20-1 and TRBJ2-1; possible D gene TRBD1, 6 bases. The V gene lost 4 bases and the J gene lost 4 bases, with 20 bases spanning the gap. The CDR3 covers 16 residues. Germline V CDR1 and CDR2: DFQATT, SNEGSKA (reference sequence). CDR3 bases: TGCAGTGCTACCCCCGCCAGGGGTTTCCCTTACAATGAGCAGTTCTTC. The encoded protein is CSATPARGFPYNEQFF.

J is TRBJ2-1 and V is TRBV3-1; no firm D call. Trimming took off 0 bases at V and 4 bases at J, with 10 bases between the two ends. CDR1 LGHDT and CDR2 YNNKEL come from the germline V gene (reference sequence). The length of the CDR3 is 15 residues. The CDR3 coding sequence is TGTGCCAGCAGCCAAGATACAGTTTCTTACAATGAGCAGTTCTTC. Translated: CASSQDTVSYNEQFF.

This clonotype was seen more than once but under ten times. CDR3: CASSSQTSGGTGELFF. The CDR3 DNA reads TGTGCCAGCAGTTCGCAGACTAGCGGGGGCACCGGGGAGCTGTTTTTT. V and J are TRBV12-3 or TRBV12-4 and TRBJ2-2; 12 nucleotides line up with TRBD2. CDR3 length equals 16 residues. The ends lost 4 bases at V and 4 bases at J; junction bases unmatched: 4.

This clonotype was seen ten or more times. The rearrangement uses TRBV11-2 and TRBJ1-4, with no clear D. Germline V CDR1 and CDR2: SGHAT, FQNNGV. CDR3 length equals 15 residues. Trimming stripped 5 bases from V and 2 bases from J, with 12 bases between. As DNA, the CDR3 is TGTGCCAGCAGCGCAGACGGGAGGACTAATGAAAAACTGTTTTTT. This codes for CASSADGRTNEKLFF.

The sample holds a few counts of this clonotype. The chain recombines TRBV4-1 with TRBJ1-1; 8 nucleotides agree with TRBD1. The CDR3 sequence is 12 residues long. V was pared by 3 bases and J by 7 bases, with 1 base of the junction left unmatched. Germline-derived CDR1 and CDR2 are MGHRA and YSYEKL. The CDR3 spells CASSHGTGEAFF. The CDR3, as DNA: TGCGCCAGCAGCCATGGGACAGGTGAAGCTTTCTTT.

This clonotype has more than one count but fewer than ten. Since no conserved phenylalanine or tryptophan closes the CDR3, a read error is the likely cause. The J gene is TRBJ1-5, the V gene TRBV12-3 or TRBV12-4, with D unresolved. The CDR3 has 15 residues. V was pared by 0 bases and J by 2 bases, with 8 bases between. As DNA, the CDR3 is TGTGCCAGCAGTTTAGCGGGGTTCGGCAATCAGCCCCAGCATCTT. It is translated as CASSLAGFGNQPQHL.

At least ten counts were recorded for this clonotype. CDR3 coding DNA: TGTGCCAGCAGCTTGGTGAACACTGAAGCTTTCTTT. Its translation: CASSLVNTEAFF. The chain employs TRBV7-9 and TRBJ1-1; D is uncertain. The CDR3 totals 12 residues. Looked up from germline, CDR1 is SEHNR and CDR2 is FQNEAQ (reference sequence). The V end was cut by 3 bases, the J end by 0 bases, with 2 bases between. Looking up the rest from reference TRBV7-9 and TRBJ1-1 gives the full variable domain: DTGVSQNPRHKITKRGQNVTFRCDPISEHNRLYWYRQTLGQGPEFLTYFQNEAQLEKSRLLSDRFSAERPKGSFSTLEIQRTEQGDSAMYLCASSLVNTEAFFGQGTRLTVV.

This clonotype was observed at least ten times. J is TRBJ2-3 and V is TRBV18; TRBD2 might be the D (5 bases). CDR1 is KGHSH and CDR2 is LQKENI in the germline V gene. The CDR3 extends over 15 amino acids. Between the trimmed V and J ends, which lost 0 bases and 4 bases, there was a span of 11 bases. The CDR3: CASSPPGSRADTQYF. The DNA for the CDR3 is TGTGCCAGCTCACCACCGGGTTCGAGGGCAGATACGCAGTATTTT.

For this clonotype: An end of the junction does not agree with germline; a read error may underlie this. CDR3 sequence (DNA): TGCAGCGTTGCAGCGGGTGGCTCCTACAATGAGCAGTCCTTC. Translated: CSVAAGGSYNEQSF. V usage is TRBV29-1 and J usage is TRBJ2-1; the D gene is possibly TRBD2 (6 bases). Germline lookup yields CDR1 SQVTM and CDR2 ANQGSEA. The CDR3 has 14 residues.

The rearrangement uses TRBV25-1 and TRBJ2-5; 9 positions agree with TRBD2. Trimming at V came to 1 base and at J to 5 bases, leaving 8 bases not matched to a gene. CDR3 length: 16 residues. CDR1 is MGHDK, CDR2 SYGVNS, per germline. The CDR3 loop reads CASSEFRSGGGETQYF. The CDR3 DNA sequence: TGTGCCAGCAGTGAATTTCGTAGCGGGGGTGGGGAGACCCAGTACTTC.

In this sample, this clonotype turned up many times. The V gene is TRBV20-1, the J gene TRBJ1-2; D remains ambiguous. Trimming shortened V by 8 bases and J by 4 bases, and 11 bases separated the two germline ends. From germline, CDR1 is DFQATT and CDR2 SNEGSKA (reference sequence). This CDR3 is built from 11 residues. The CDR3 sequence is CSSNPSYGYTF. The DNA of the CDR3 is TGCAGTAGCAACCCCTCCTATGGCTACACCTTC.

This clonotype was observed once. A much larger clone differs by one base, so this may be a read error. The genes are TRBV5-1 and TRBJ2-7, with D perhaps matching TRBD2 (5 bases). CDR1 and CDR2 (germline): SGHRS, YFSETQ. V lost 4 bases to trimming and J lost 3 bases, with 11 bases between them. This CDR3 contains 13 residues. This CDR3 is CASSADGIYEQYF. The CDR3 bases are TGCGCCAGCAGCGCGGACGGGATCTACGAGCAGTACTTC.

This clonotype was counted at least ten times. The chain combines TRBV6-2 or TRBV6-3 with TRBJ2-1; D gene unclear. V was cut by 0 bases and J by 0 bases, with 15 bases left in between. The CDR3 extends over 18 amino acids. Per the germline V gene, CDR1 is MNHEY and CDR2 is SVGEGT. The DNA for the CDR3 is TGTGCCAGCAGTTACTCGAGGCAGGAGTTAGTCTCCTACAATGAGCAGTTCTTC. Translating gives CASSYSRQELVSYNEQFF.

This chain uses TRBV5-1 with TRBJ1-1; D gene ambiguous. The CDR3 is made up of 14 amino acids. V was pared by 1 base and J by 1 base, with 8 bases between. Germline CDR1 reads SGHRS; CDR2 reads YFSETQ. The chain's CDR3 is CASSLYRPNTEAFF. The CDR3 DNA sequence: TGCGCCAGCAGCTTGTACAGACCGAACACTGAAGCTTTCTTT.

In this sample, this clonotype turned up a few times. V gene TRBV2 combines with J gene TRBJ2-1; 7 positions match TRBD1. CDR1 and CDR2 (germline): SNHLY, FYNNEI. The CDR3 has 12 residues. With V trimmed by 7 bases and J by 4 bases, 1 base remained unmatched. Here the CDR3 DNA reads TGTGCCAGCAAGACAGGGTACAATGAGCAGTTCTTC. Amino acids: CASKTGYNEQFF. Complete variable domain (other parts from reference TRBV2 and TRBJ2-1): EPEVTQTPSHQVTQMGQEVILRCVPISNHLYFYWYRQILGQKVEFLVSFYNNEISEKSEIFDDQFSVERPDGSNFTLKIRSTKLEDSAMYFCASKTGYNEQFFGPGTRLTVL.

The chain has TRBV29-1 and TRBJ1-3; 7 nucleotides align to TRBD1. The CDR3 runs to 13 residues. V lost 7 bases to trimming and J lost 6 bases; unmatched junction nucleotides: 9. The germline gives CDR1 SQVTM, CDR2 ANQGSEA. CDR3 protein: CSALNGTANTIYF. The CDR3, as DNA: TGCAGCGCCCTAAACGGGACAGCAAACACCATATATTTT.

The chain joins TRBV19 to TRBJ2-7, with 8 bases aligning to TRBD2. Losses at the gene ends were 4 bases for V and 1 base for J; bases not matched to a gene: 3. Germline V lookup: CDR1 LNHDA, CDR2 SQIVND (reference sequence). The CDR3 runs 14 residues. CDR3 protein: CASSTLAASYEQYF. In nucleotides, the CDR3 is TGTGCCAGTAGTACACTAGCGGCGTCCTACGAGCAGTACTTC.

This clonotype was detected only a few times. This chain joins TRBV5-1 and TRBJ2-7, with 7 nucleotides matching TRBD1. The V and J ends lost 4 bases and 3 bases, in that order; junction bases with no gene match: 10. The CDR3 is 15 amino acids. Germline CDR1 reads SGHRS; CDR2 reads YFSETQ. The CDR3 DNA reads TGCGCCAGCAGCACACGACAGGGTCCCCTCTACGAGCAGTACTTC. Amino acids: CASSTRQGPLYEQYF.

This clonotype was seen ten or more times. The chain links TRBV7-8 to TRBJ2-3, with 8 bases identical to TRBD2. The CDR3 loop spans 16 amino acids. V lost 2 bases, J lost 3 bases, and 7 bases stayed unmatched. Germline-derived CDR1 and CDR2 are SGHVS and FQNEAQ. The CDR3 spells CASSLFQAGATDTQYF. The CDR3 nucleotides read TGTGCCAGCAGCTTATTCCAAGCGGGGGCGACAGATACGCAGTATTTT.

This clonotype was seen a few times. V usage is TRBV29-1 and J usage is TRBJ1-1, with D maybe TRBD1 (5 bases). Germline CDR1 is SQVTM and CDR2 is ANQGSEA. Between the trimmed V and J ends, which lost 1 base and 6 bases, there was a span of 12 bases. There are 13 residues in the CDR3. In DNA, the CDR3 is TGCAGCGTTGAAGTGTTGTGGGGCGCTGAAGCTTTCTTT. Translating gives CSVEVLWGAEAFF.

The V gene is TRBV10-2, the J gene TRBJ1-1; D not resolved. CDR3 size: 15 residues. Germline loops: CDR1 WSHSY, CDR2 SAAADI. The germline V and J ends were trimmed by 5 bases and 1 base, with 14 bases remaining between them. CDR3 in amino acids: CASSHSGSPNTEAFF. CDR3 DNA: TGCGCCAGCAGTCATAGTGGCTCCCCGAACACTGAAGCTTTCTTT.

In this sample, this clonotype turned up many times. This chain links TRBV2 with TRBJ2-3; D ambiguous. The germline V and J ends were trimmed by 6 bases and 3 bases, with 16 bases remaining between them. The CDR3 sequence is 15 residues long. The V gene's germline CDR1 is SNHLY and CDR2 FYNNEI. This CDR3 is CASRLGPGPTDTQYF. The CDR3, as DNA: TGTGCCAGCAGATTAGGACCTGGCCCAACAGATACGCAGTATTTT.